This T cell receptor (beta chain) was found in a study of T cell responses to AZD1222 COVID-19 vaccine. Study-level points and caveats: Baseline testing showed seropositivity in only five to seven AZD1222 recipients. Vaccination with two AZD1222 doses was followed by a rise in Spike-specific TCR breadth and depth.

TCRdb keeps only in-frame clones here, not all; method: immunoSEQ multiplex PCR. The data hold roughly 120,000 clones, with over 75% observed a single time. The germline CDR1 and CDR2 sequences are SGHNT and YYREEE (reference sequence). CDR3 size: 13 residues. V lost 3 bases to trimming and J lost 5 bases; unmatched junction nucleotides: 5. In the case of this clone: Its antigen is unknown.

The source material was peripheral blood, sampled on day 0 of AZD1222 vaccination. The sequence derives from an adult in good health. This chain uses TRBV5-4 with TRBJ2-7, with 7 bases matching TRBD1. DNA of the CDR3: TGTGCCAGCAGCTATACAGGGGAGAACGAGCAGTACTTC. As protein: CASSYTGENEQYF. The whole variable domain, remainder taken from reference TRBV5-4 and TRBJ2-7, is ETGVTQSPTHLIKTRGQQVTLRCSSQSGHNTVSWYQQALGQGPQFIFQYYREEENGRGNFPPRFSGLQFPNYSSELNVNALELDDSALYLCASSYTGENEQYFGPGTRLTVT.